This TCR beta chain is drawn from a study of blood T cell repertoires in COVID-19. Study details: There were acute and convalescent COVID-19 samples, and they came from the United States, Italy and Spain. Sources were T cells, B-cell-depleted T cells, or PBMCs; the material itself was cDNA or gDNA.

Per the original methods: Reference gene primers were amplified, and this amplification served to estimate nucleated cell counts. Sequenced by immunoSEQ multiplex PCR; TCRdb stores in-frame clones only, minus some. D and trimming come from the DNA, and the V and J calls and clone size come from that table. Of under 150,000 clones in the sample, 84% were seen once. V gave up 4 bases and J gave up 8 bases, with 18 bases separating them. Germline lookup yields CDR1 SGHRS and CDR2 YFSETQ. The CDR3 consists of 15 residues. V gene TRBV5-1 combines with J gene TRBJ1-4, with TRBD1 as a possible D gene (6 bases). The specimen was peripheral blood. The sequence was collected from a human donor in a cohort sampled during active COVID-19. The CDR3 spells CASSLGSQGREKLFF. Written as DNA, the CDR3 is TGCGCCAGCAGCCTTGGGAGCCAGGGGCGGGAAAAACTGTTTTTT.